These T cell receptor beta chains were read from a single sample in a study of T cell repertoires in cytomegalovirus infection. These TCRs are of unknown antigen specificity. TCRdb redid the calling of the reads with MiXCR, one entry per CDR3 protein. The sample lists roughly 200,000 distinct CDR3 sequences; 35% to 45% were seen once. This sample comprised CD8+ T cells from cultured PBMCs, obtained from culture after CMV antigen stimulation. The receptor set was obtained from a human donor in good health (CMV status not recorded). Some clones in this sample may be carry-over from other donors' samples. Both conserved end residues are part of each CDR3.

V gene	J gene	CDR3 protein
TRBV19	TRBJ2-7	CASSPSDGYEQYF
TRBV6-5	TRBJ2-5	CASSGSGGETQYF
TRBV20-1	TRBJ1-2	CSARDLSNDYGYTF
TRBV5-1	TRBJ1-2	CASSSLKGIYGYTF
TRBV2	TRBJ1-5	CASSVRTDNQPQHF
TRBV24-1	TRBJ2-2	CATQTGDGTGELFF
TRBV27	TRBJ2-3	CASSLKGDTDTQYF
TRBV11-3	TRBJ2-1	CASSYRGVAYNEQFF
TRBV5-6	TRBJ2-5	CASSFSRGQWETQYF
TRBV5-1	TRBJ2-3	CASSLTSEYPTETKYF
TRBV11-1	TRBJ1-4	CASSLRASVATNEKLFF
TRBV25-1	TRBJ2-1	CASSEIGLVGTSYNEQFF
TRBV5-1	TRBJ1-1	CASSAGRMNTEAFF
TRBV7-3	TRBJ1-6	CASSLTRRGSLYNSPLHF
TRBV7-2	TRBJ1-4	CASTYDGGAREKLFF
TRBV28	TRBJ2-7	CASSFWRDTDYEQYF
TRBV7-3	TRBJ2-3	CASSLTAGGPLTDTQYF
TRBV12-3/TRBV12-4	TRBJ2-7	CASRLSGGYEQYF
TRBV7-2	TRBJ2-5	CASSKGDRTSETQYF
TRBV12-3/TRBV12-4	TRBJ1-1	CASSFGGNGDAFF
TRBV7-6	TRBJ2-1	CASSLAIEGRSYNEQFF
TRBV7-9	TRBJ1-2	CASSPAQGPLLGYTF
TRBV19	TRBJ2-1	CASSSAGTGRYNEQFF
TRBV7-2	TRBJ2-2	CASSPLGGGTGELFF
TRBV7-6	TRBJ2-2	CASSLGPRLAGGMNTGELFF
TRBV7-9	TRBJ2-7	CASSTPQDLSSYEQYF
TRBV28	TRBJ2-7	CASSFPEGQSSYEQYF
TRBV14	TRBJ2-3	CASSQEGRGAWDTQYF
TRBV12-3/TRBV12-4	TRBJ2-1	CASSLTGHLSDEQFF
TRBV9	TRBJ2-1	CASSVDPSGSYNEQFF
TRBV20-1	TRBJ1-5	CSAREGRRVNQPQHF
TRBV7-2	TRBJ1-4	CARSLKERVYLAANEKLFF
TRBV7-3	TRBJ1-1	CASSPGSLGNTEAFF
TRBV6-5	TRBJ1-5	CASSYPDLIGNQPQHF
TRBV2	TRBJ2-2	CASRPRRTNTGELFF
TRBV12-3/TRBV12-4	TRBJ2-3	CASSLALRGRASTDTQYF
TRBV11-2	TRBJ1-1	CASSGRRGGNVFEAFF
TRBV11-2	TRBJ2-5	CASSQGVAGGRETQYF
TRBV7-8	TRBJ2-7	CASSLGRPPAYEQYF
TRBV7-3	TRBJ2-1	CASSLNKAGGYNEQFF
TRBV7-6	TRBJ2-7	CASSLARDYEQYF
TRBV27	TRBJ2-5	CASRKSGGEETQYF
TRBV7-9	TRBJ2-3	CASSSSTFLADTQYF
TRBV7-9	TRBJ1-6	CASSHPGGNNSPLHF
TRBV6-2/TRBV6-3	TRBJ2-1	CASTVRPLDYNEQFF
TRBV28	TRBJ1-3	CASSLSGLAGNTIYF
TRBV20-1	TRBJ2-2	CGASRLGAGELFF
TRBV6-6	TRBJ2-2	CASSFLQGADTGELFF
TRBV7-9	TRBJ2-7	CASSAEGGSSYEQYF
TRBV7-9	TRBJ2-1	CASSSLSASYNEQFF
TRBV27	TRBJ1-5	CASSLKRMGGNQPQHF
TRBV5-4	TRBJ1-2	CASSLGDGIYGYTF
TRBV5-1	TRBJ2-7	CASSLGTIGSYEQYF
TRBV7-2	TRBJ2-1	CASSSPGLATYNEQFF
TRBV20-1	TRBJ2-3	CSARDGPTRSTDTQYF